Following are 30 T cell receptor beta chains from one sample sequenced in a study of CD4+ T cells in melanoma. Produced via immunoSEQ multiplex PCR; TCRdb's table is partial and in-frame only. The data contain some 21,000 clones, 82% of them singletons. Sequences were obtained from cells from a culture (not recorded whether cultured in vitro). The source is a human donor with melanoma.

The chain is built from TRBV5-1 and TRBJ2-7, with D possibly being TRBD1 or TRBD2 (5 bases each). The CDR3 is 14 amino acids. CDR1 SGHRS and CDR2 YFSETQ come from the germline V gene. Trimming left V 0 bases short and J 2 bases short, with 9 bases between. In DNA form, the CDR3 reads TGCGCCAGCAGCTTGGTGGGGGTTACCTACGAGCAGTACTTC. This codes for CASSLVGVTYEQYF.

By share of the sample, this clone is medium-sized. This rearrangement joins TRBV7-8 to TRBJ1-2; D not certain. Germline V gene sequence: CDR1 SGHVS, CDR2 FQNEAQ. Trimming took off 4 bases at V and 5 bases at J, with 11 bases between the two ends. The CDR3 loop spans 13 amino acids. The CDR3 loop is CASSSGDGYGYTF. The CDR3 bases are TGTGCCAGCAGCTCAGGAGATGGATATGGCTACACCTTC.

This clone was seen a handful of times. V and J are TRBV7-2 and TRBJ1-2; the match to TRBD1 covers 8 bases. V gave up 5 bases and J gave up 0 bases; unmatched junction bases: 5. Per the germline V gene, CDR1 is SGHTA and CDR2 is FQGNSA. CDR3 length: 15 amino acids. CDR3 protein: CASSRDRGANYGYTF. The DNA of the CDR3 is TGTGCCAGCAGCCGCGACAGGGGAGCTAACTATGGCTACACCTTC.

The J gene is TRBJ2-3, the V gene TRBV5-1; 7 bases are shared with TRBD2. CDR3 length: 16 residues. V lost 7 bases to trimming and J lost 0 bases; unmatched junction nucleotides: 11. Germline V gene data show CDR1 as SGHRS and CDR2 as YFSETQ. The CDR3 spells CASGTERGTSTDTQYF. The CDR3 DNA follows: TGCGCCAGCGGCACTGAGCGGGGAACTAGCACAGATACGCAGTATTTT.

V usage is TRBV5-4 and J usage is TRBJ2-5; perhaps TRBD2 as D (7 bases). Germline CDR1 SGHNT, CDR2 YYREEE (reference sequence). The V end lost 2 bases, the J end lost 1 base, and 12 bases lay between the germline ends. The CDR3 loop spans 15 amino acids. The CDR3 DNA sequence: TGTGCCAGCAGCTTCAGGAGGGGGGGCCAAGAGACCCAGTACTTC. Its translation is CASSFRRGGQETQYF. Full variable domain (missing parts from reference TRBV5-4 and TRBJ2-5): ETGVTQSPTHLIKTRGQQVTLRCSSQSGHNTVSWYQQALGQGPQFIFQYYREEENGRGNFPPRFSGLQFPNYSSELNVNALELDDSALYLCASSFRRGGQETQYFGPGTRLLVL.

The CDR3 coding sequence is TGTGCCAGCAGGAAAACAGGGGGAGAGACCCAGTACTTC. Its protein is CASRKTGGETQYF. The gene calls are TRBV11-3 and TRBJ2-5; 8 bases are a match to TRBD1. V lost 6 bases, J lost 4 bases, and 4 bases stayed unmatched. Looked up from germline, CDR1 is SGHNT and CDR2 is YENEEA. This CDR3 has 13 amino acids.

V gene TRBV7-9 combines with J gene TRBJ2-5; possibly TRBD1 for D (5 bases). The V gene's germline CDR1 is SEHNR and CDR2 FQNEAQ (reference sequence). Trimming stripped 1 base from V and 3 bases from J, with 9 bases between. This CDR3 comprises 14 residues. CDR3 nucleotide sequence: TGTGCCAGCAGCTTAGAAAGGGGAAAAGAGACCCAGTACTTC. Protein product: CASSLERGKETQYF. The full variable domain, with the rest looked up from reference TRBV7-9 and TRBJ2-5, is DTGVSQNPRHKITKRGQNVTFRCDPISEHNRLYWYRQTLGQGPEFLTYFQNEAQLEKSRLLSDRFSAERPKGSFSTLEIQRTEQGDSAMYLCASSLERGKETQYFGPGTRLLVL.

The chain is built from TRBV7-9 and TRBJ1-4, with D perhaps TRBD1 (5 bases). The germline V gene encodes CDR1 SEHNR and CDR2 FQNEAQ (reference sequence). V shed 2 bases and J shed 8 bases, with 18 bases lying between them. This CDR3 spans 16 amino acids. The CDR3 coding sequence is TGTGCCAGCAGCTTAAGAGCGGCAGGGACGGAGGAAAAACTGTTTTTT. It yields the protein CASSLRAAGTEEKLFF.

The chain joins TRBV9 to TRBJ1-2; tentatively, D is TRBD1 (6 bases). V lost 3 bases, J lost 0 bases, and 12 bases lay in between. The CDR3 is made up of 15 amino acids. Germline loops: CDR1 SGDLS, CDR2 YYNGEE. CDR3 in amino acids: CASSDRVKANYGYTF. The CDR3 DNA follows: TGTGCCAGCAGCGACAGGGTAAAAGCTAACTATGGCTACACCTTC.

The gene calls are TRBV4-1 and TRBJ1-6; D gene uncertain. Trimming removed 0 bases from V and 13 bases from J, with 16 bases in between. CDR1 MGHRA and CDR2 YSYEKL come from the germline V gene. This CDR3 has 15 amino acids. CDR3 residues: CASSQDPQGRWPLHF. The CDR3 coding sequence is TGCGCCAGCAGCCAAGATCCCCAAGGTCGGTGGCCCCTCCACTTT.

The chain links TRBV29-1 to TRBJ2-2, with D hard to call. This CDR3 comprises 11 residues. Trimming stripped 7 bases from V and 8 bases from J, with 11 bases between. In germline, CDR1 is SQVTM, CDR2 ANQGSEA. The CDR3 reads CSGFRAGELFF. For the CDR3, the DNA is TGCAGCGGTTTCCGGGCTGGGGAGCTGTTTTTT.

The chain has TRBV5-1 and TRBJ2-5; a possible D gene is TRBD2 (6 bases). Trimming took 6 bases from V and 3 from J, leaving 15 bases between them. Germline V CDR1 and CDR2: SGHRS, YFSETQ. The CDR3 is 14 residues long. Here the CDR3 reads CASTPQGLEETQYF. In DNA, the CDR3 is TGCGCCAGCACTCCGCAGGGACTCGAAGAGACCCAGTACTTC.

This chain joins TRBV30 and TRBJ2-1; 9 nucleotides align to TRBD1. V shed 6 bases and J 5 bases; nucleotides not matched to a gene: 8. This CDR3 has 14 residues. From germline, CDR1 is GTSNPN and CDR2 SVGIG (reference sequence). In DNA form, the CDR3 reads TGTGCCTGTTGGGTGGGACAGGGTCACAATGAGCAGTTCTTC. This gives the protein CACWVGQGHNEQFF.

The chain joins TRBV6-1 to TRBJ2-2; D ambiguous. Germline V gene data show CDR1 as MNHNS and CDR2 as SASEGT. V dropped 4 bases and J dropped 6 bases, with 18 bases sitting between them. The CDR3 runs to 16 residues. The CDR3, as DNA: TGTGCCAGCAGTGGGGCCGCTAGAAGGTCGGCCGGGGAGCTGTTTTTT. Translated: CASSGAARRSAGELFF.

The chain joins TRBV6-1 to TRBJ1-1, with D unresolved. The CDR3 runs to 13 residues. Germline assignment: CDR1 MNHNS and CDR2 SASEGT. Trimming took 5 bases from V and 3 from J, leaving 10 bases between them. The CDR3 region is CASSRQDYTEAFF. Here the CDR3 DNA reads TGTGCCAGCAGTCGCCAAGATTACACTGAAGCTTTCTTT.

The sample holds one count of this clone. The chain employs TRBV6-5 and TRBJ2-2; 7 positions match TRBD1. The junction had 7 bases not matched to a gene; V was cut back by 4 bases and J by 5 bases. This CDR3 contains 15 residues. The germline gives CDR1 MNHEY, CDR2 SVGAGI. CDR3 in amino acids: CASSSRQGPTGELFF. CDR3 coding DNA: TGTGCCAGCAGTTCGCGACAGGGACCGACCGGGGAGCTGTTTTTT.

The chain links TRBV7-2 to TRBJ2-1; 7 bases are a match to TRBD2. Germline V gene data show CDR1 as SGHTA and CDR2 as FQGNSA. CDR3 length: 15 amino acids. J lost 1 base, V lost 4 bases, and 4 bases had no gene match. The CDR3: CASSSVGGSYNEQFF. The DNA for the CDR3 is TGTGCCAGCAGCTCGGTCGGGGGGTCCTACAATGAGCAGTTCTTC.

The CDR3 DNA is TGTGCCAGCAGCCCACCACCCCCCCTGGACAGCTACGAGCAGTACTTC. It specifies CASSPPPPLDSYEQYF. The V gene is TRBV9, the J gene TRBJ2-7; the D gene is possibly TRBD1 (6 bases). This CDR3 region has 16 residues. Germline V CDR1 and CDR2: SGDLS, YYNGEE. V lost 4 bases and J 3 bases, leaving 20 bases between the germline ends.

The chain has TRBV25-1 and TRBJ2-5; TRBD2 is a possible D gene (5 bases). This CDR3 spans 8 amino acids. CDR1 MGHDK and CDR2 SYGVNS come from the germline V gene. In nucleotides, the CDR3 is TGTGCACTAGTGACCCAGTACTTC. This sequence encodes CALVTQYF.

This clone was seen a single time. The V call is TRBV5-1, the J call TRBJ1-3; possibly TRBD1 for D (5 bases). Trimming shortened V by 0 bases and J by 3 bases, and 19 bases separated the two germline ends. CDR1 is SGHRS and CDR2 is YFSETQ in the germline V gene. CDR3 size: 18 residues. CDR3: CASSLVPTWGSGGNTIYF. CDR3 bases: TGCGCCAGCAGCTTGGTTCCCACGTGGGGCAGCGGTGGAAACACCATATATTTT.

The chain is built from TRBV10-3 and TRBJ1-1; D call uncertain. The CDR3 runs to 14 residues. Germline CDR1 ENHRY, CDR2 SYGVKD. The V end lost 2 bases, the J end lost 1 base, and 8 bases lay between the germline ends. CDR3 nucleotide sequence: TGTGCCATCAGTGAGACACAATCGAACACTGAAGCTTTCTTT. Its translation: CAISETQSNTEAFF.

The chain links TRBV5-1 to TRBJ2-3; TRBD2 matches at 11 bases. CDR1 and CDR2 from the germline V gene are SGHRS and YFSETQ. Trimming took 0 bases from V and 2 from J; bases not matched to a gene: 2. This CDR3 spans 16 amino acids. The CDR3 coding sequence is TGCGCCAGCAGCTTGGGACTAGCGGGGTACACAGATACGCAGTATTTT. This gives the protein CASSLGLAGYTDTQYF.

The chain employs TRBV29-1 and TRBJ1-2; the match to TRBD1 covers 10 bases. Per germline, CDR1 SQVTM and CDR2 ANQGSEA. V trimming: 3 bases; J trimming: 4 bases; junction bases outside the gene matches: 8. The CDR3 runs to 15 residues. CDR3 sequence reads: CSVDHGTGDPYGYTF. CDR3 bases: TGCAGCGTTGACCACGGGACAGGGGATCCCTATGGCTACACCTTC.

The chain carries TRBV6-1 and TRBJ1-5, with D perhaps TRBD1 (5 bases). Per germline, CDR1 MNHNS and CDR2 SASEGT. Trimming pared 8 bases from V and 4 bases from J, leaving 12 bases between. The CDR3 loop spans 13 amino acids. CDR3 loop: CASRPGGNQPQHF. The CDR3 nucleotides are TGTGCCAGCCGACCGGGGGGGAATCAGCCCCAGCATTTT.

CDR3 residues: CASTPDRVTGELFF. DNA for the CDR3: TGTGCCAGCACCCCGGACAGGGTCACCGGGGAGCTGTTTTTT. The rearrangement links TRBV2 to TRBJ2-2; 8 positions agree with TRBD1. This CDR3 is 14 amino acids long. Germline CDR1 and CDR2: SNHLY and FYNNEI. J gave up 4 bases and V 7 bases, and 5 bases lay outside the gene matches. The full variable domain, in which reference TRBV2 and TRBJ2-2 provide the parts outside the CDR3, is EPEVTQTPSHQVTQMGQEVILRCVPISNHLYFYWYRQILGQKVEFLVSFYNNEISEKSEIFDDQFSVERPDGSNFTLKIRSTKLEDSAMYFCASTPDRVTGELFFGEGSRLTVL.

Turning to this clone: Distinct nucleotide sequences in the sample also encode this CDR3. This rearrangement joins TRBV5-1 to TRBJ2-2, with 8 positions matching TRBD1. With V trimmed by 4 bases and J by 4 bases, 6 bases remained unmatched. The CDR3 sequence is 15 residues long. Germline CDR1 is SGHRS and CDR2 is YFSETQ. The CDR3 sequence is CASSTGGPGTGELFF. For the CDR3, the DNA is TGCGCCAGCAGCACAGGGGGTCCGGGCACCGGGGAGCTGTTTTTT. Looking up the rest from reference TRBV5-1 and TRBJ2-2 gives the full variable domain: KAGVTQTPRYLIKTRGQQVTLSCSPISGHRSVSWYQQTPGQGLQFLFEYFSETQRNKGNFPGRFSGRQFSNSRSEMNVSTLELGDSALYLCASSTGGPGTGELFFGEGSRLTVL.

This chain links TRBV2 with TRBJ2-1, with D uncertain. V was pared by 5 bases and J by 2 bases, with 13 bases between. The CDR3 extends over 15 amino acids. CDR1 is SNHLY and CDR2 is FYNNEI in the germline V gene. The CDR3 sequence is CASSLNNPTYNEQFF. In DNA, the CDR3 is TGTGCCAGCAGTCTTAACAACCCGACCTACAATGAGCAGTTCTTC.

This clone was counted between two and nine times. J is TRBJ2-7 and V is TRBV7-9; the D is unclear. The V end was cut by 5 bases, the J end by 4 bases, with 12 bases between. Germline V CDR1 and CDR2: SEHNR, FQNEAQ (reference sequence). The CDR3 runs to 13 residues. CDR3 nucleotides: TGTGCCAGCAGCCTCTTCGAAGCTTACGAGCAGTACTTC. This codes for CASSLFEAYEQYF.

This rearrangement joins TRBV7-6 to TRBJ2-1, with a tentative D call TRBD2 (6 bases). The CDR3 loop spans 15 amino acids. CDR1 is SGHVS and CDR2 is FNYEAQ in the germline V gene. Deletions cut 6 bases from V and 7 bases from J, with 19 bases between. CDR3 in amino acids: CASRLGLGGTNEQFF. CDR3 nucleotide sequence: TGTGCCAGCAGATTGGGACTCGGGGGTACGAATGAGCAGTTCTTC.

The V gene is TRBV9, the J gene TRBJ1-1; D possibly corresponds to TRBD1 (6 bases). The CDR3 sequence is 14 residues long. V was clipped by 2 bases and J by 6 bases, with 14 bases between them. The germline V gene has CDR1 SGDLS and CDR2 YYNGEE. CDR3 residues: CASSVTGVSAEAFF. Here the CDR3 DNA reads TGTGCCAGCAGCGTGACAGGTGTAAGCGCTGAAGCTTTCTTT. The complete variable domain, with remaining parts taken from reference TRBV9 and TRBJ1-1, reads DSGVTQTPKHLITATGQRVTLRCSPRSGDLSVYWYQQSLDQGLQFLIQYYNGEERAKGNILERFSAQQFPDLHSELNLSSLELGDSALYFCASSVTGVSAEAFFGQGTRLTVV.